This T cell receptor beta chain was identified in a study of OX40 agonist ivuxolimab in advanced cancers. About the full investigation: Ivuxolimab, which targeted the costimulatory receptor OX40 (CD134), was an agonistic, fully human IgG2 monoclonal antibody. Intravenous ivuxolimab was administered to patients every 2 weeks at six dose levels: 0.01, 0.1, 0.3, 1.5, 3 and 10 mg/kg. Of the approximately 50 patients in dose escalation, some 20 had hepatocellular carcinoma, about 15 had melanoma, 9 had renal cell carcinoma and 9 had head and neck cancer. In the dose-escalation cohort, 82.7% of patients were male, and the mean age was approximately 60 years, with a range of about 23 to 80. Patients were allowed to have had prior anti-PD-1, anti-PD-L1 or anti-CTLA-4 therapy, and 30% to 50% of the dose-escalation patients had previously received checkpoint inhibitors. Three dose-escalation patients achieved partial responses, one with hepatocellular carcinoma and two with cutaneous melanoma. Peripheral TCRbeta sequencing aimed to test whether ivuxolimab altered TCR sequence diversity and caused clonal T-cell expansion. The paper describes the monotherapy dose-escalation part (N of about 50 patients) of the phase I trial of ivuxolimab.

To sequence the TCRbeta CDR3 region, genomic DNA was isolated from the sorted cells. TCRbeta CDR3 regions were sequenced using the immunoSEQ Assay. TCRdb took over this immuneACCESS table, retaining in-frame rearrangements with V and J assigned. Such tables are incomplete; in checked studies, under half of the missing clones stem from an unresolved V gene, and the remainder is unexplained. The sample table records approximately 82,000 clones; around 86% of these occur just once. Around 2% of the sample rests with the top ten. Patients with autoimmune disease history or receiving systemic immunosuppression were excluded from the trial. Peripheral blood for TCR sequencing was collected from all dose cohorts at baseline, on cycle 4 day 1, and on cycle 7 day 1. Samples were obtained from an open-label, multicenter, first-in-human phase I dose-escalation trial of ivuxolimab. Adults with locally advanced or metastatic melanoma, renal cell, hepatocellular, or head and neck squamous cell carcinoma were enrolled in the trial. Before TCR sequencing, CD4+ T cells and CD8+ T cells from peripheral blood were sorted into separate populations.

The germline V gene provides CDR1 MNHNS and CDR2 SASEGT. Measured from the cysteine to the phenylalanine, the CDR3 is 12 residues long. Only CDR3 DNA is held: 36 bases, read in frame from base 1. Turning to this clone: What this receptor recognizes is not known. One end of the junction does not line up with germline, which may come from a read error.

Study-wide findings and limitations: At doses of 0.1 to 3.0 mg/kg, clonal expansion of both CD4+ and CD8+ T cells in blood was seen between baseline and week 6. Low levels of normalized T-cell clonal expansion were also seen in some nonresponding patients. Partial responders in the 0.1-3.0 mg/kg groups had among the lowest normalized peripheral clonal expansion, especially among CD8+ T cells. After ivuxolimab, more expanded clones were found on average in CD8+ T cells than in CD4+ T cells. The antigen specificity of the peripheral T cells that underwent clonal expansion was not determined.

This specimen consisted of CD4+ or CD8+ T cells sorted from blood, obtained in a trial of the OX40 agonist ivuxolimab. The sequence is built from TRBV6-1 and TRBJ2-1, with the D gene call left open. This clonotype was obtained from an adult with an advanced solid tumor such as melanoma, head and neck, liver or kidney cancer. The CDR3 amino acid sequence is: CTSETDWDEQFF. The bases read TGTACCAGCGAGACGGATTGGGATGAGCAGTTCTTC.